The present TCR beta chain was sequenced within a study of T cells after yellow fever vaccination. Study-wide results and caveats: Abundant clonotypes from the bulk population could have been carried over as contaminants into FACS-sorted repertoires. At under 97% for CD4 and about 91% for CD8, most primary-vaccination clones showed up again after the booster. Weaker, the secondary response had a peak occurring faster, on day 5 versus 15.

The length of the CDR3 is 12 residues. Trimming shortened V by 1 base and J by 10 bases, and 8 bases separated the two germline ends. The germline CDR1 and CDR2 sequences are LGHDT and YNNKEL (reference sequence). The authors made TCR cDNA by 5'RACE template switching, adding a universal primer site and UMIs. TCRdb re-called the 5' RACE reads with MiXCR, one entry per CDR3 protein. The profile shows 450,000 to 650,000 distinct CDR3 sequences, around a fifth of them singletons. This clonotype has only a few counts. Its antigen remains unknown. The rearrangement links TRBV3-1 to TRBJ2-1; D remains ambiguous. Here the sequenced sample was PBMCs, taken 21 days after the first yellow fever vaccination. This clonotype was sampled from a man aged 18 to 35 who received the YFV17D yellow fever vaccine. The CDR3 sequence is CASSQGFREQFF. DNA for the CDR3: TGTGCCAGCAGCCAAGGGTTCCGGGAGCAGTTCTTC.